This is a list of T cell receptor beta chains from one sample in a study of blood T cell repertoires in COVID-19. This table comes from immunoSEQ multiplex PCR, and its TCRdb copy is limited to in-frame clones, with some not included. The sample holds about 350,000 clones, more than 70% seen once. Sequenced input: PBMCs or T cells enriched from blood (not recorded which). The source of these receptors is a woman in her twenties or thirties who had been exposed to COVID-19. CDR3s include the opening cysteine and the closing phenylalanine or tryptophan. A D gene is named only where the DNA matches it firmly. The listing skips clone size in some rows; elsewhere it reads once, few, many or a size class.

D,J,size,V,CDR3,DNA
-,TRBJ2-1,-,TRBV19,CASSRKGGAGSPNEQFF,TGTGCCAGTAGTCGCAAGGGGGGAGCGGGGTCGCCCAATGAGCAGTTCTTC
TRBD2,TRBJ2-7,-,TRBV5-4,CASSLELAGKQYF,TGTGCCAGCAGCTTGGAACTAGCGGGAAAGCAGTACTTC
TRBD2,TRBJ2-1,-,TRBV15,CATSRAGLAEASSYNEQFF,TGTGCCACCAGCAGAGCGGGACTAGCGGAGGCGAGCTCCTACAATGAGCAGTTCTTC
-,TRBJ2-6,-,TRBV5-1,CASSLNRFSGANVLTF,TGCGCCAGCAGCTTGAACAGGTTCTCTGGGGCCAACGTCCTGACTTTC
-,TRBJ2-7,-,TRBV6-5,CASSYSGGNYEQYF,TGTGCCAGCAGTTACTCGGGAGGAAACTACGAGCAGTACTTC
TRBD1,TRBJ1-1,-,TRBV9,CASSGTGSNTEAFF,TGTGCCAGCAGCGGGACAGGGTCGAACACTGAAGCTTTCTTT
TRBD1,TRBJ1-6,-,TRBV6-1,CASSESRGQENSPLHF,TGTGCCAGCAGTGAAAGTAGGGGACAGGAGAATTCACCCCTCCACTTT
-,TRBJ1-4,-,TRBV9,CASSVTDEKLFF,TGTGCCAGCAGCGTTACGGATGAAAAACTGTTTTTT
TRBD2,TRBJ2-1,-,TRBV27,CASSPSSGRAPVGQFF,TGTGCCAGCAGTCCATCTAGCGGGAGGGCCCCGGTCGGGCAGTTCTTC
-,TRBJ2-2,-,TRBV18,CASSPALDTGELFF,TGTGCCAGCTCACCGGCTCTGGACACCGGGGAGCTGTTTTTT
-,TRBJ1-2,-,TRBV7-3,CASSLGTGSGYTF,TGTGCCAGCAGCTTAGGTACGGGGAGTGGCTACACCTTC
TRBD2,TRBJ2-2,-,TRBV3-1/TRBV3-2,CASSQGAGGVSGELFF,TGTGCCAGCAGCCAAGGGGCGGGAGGGGTATCCGGGGAGCTGTTTTTT
-,TRBJ1-1,-,TRBV5-1,CASSLAGGNTEAFF,TGCGCCAGCAGCTTGGCGGGTGGGAACACTGAAGCTTTCTTT
TRBD2,TRBJ2-3,-,TRBV15,CATSDSTSGGTTDTQYF,TGTGCCACCAGCGATTCGACTAGCGGGGGCACCACAGATACGCAGTATTTT
TRBD1,TRBJ1-1,few,TRBV9,CASSARTGENTEAFF,TGTGCCAGCAGCGCCCGGACAGGGGAGAACACTGAAGCTTTCTTT
TRBD1,TRBJ1-1,-,TRBV15,CATSRDQGATEAFF,TGTGCCACCAGCAGAGATCAGGGGGCAACTGAAGCTTTCTTT
-,TRBJ1-5,-,TRBV24-1,CATSDLLRSGKPTSLQPQHF,TGTGCCACCAGTGATTTGCTTCGATCCGGGAAGCCGACGTCTCTGCAGCCCCAGCATTTT
TRBD2,TRBJ2-1,once,TRBV5-1,CASSRPGTSREQFF,TGCGCCAGCAGCAGACCCGGGACTAGTAGAGAGCAGTTCTTC
TRBD1,TRBJ2-2,-,TRBV11-2,CASSPGQGPTGELFF,TGTGCCAGCAGCCCAGGACAGGGCCCGACCGGGGAGCTGTTTTTT
TRBD2,TRBJ2-3,-,TRBV2,CASSEMASGTDTQYF,TGTGCCAGCAGTGAAATGGCTAGCGGTACAGATACGCAGTATTTT
TRBD2,TRBJ2-2,-,TRBV7-2,CASSQTGLAGGSGGELFF,TGTGCCAGCAGCCAAACCGGACTAGCGGGAGGGTCGGGCGGGGAGCTGTTTTTT
-,TRBJ2-7,-,TRBV7-6,CASSLAGAYEQYF,TGTGCCAGCAGCTTAGCGGGAGCCTACGAGCAGTACTTC
-,TRBJ2-7,-,TRBV18,CASSPQEKSGYEQYF,TGTGCCAGCTCACCCCAAGAGAAGTCAGGATACGAGCAGTACTTC
-,TRBJ2-1,-,TRBV6-6,CASSPRLRDNNEQFF,TGTGCCAGCAGCCCCCGGCTCCGGGACAACAATGAGCAGTTCTTC
-,TRBJ2-7,-,TRBV27,CASRRGISYEQYF,TGTGCCAGCAGGAGGGGGATCTCCTACGAGCAGTACTTC
TRBD2,TRBJ2-2,few,TRBV7-3,CASSSLAATGELFF,TGTGCCAGCAGCTCACTAGCGGCTACCGGGGAGCTGTTTTTT
TRBD1,TRBJ2-7,-,TRBV24-1,CATSGTGIDEQYF,TGTGCCACCAGTGGGACAGGGATCGACGAGCAGTACTTC
-,TRBJ1-1,-,TRBV9,CASSQTDGRHGTEAFF,TGTGCCAGCAGCCAAACGGACGGGAGGCACGGCACTGAAGCTTTCTTT
TRBD1,TRBJ1-3,-,TRBV9,CASSVVQGTLSGNTIYF,TGTGCCAGCAGCGTAGTACAGGGGACACTCTCTGGAAACACCATATATTTT
TRBD2,TRBJ2-7,-,TRBV2,CASSDWREDMYEQYF,TGTGCCAGCAGTGATTGGCGGGAGGATATGTACGAGCAGTACTTC
-,TRBJ1-2,-,TRBV5-1,CASSLKQGNYGYTF,TGCGCCAGCAGCTTAAAACAGGGTAACTATGGCTACACCTTC
-,TRBJ1-5,-,TRBV5-1,CASSGGAGQPQHF,TGCGCCAGCAGCGGGGGCGCGGGTCAGCCCCAGCATTTT
TRBD1,TRBJ1-1,-,TRBV19,CASTTGGVLGGVEAFF,TGTGCCAGTACAACAGGGGGGGTTTTAGGAGGAGTTGAAGCTTTCTTT
-,TRBJ1-2,-,TRBV27,CASSWGGDTRLGYTF,TGTGCCAGCAGTTGGGGAGGGGACACAAGGTTAGGCTACACCTTC
-,TRBJ1-1,-,TRBV28,CASTYTVNTEAFF,TGTGCCAGCACCTATACAGTGAACACTGAAGCTTTCTTT
-,TRBJ2-7,-,TRBV27,CATRVKTGSSYEQYF,TGTGCCACCAGAGTAAAAACAGGGAGCTCCTACGAGCAGTACTTC
-,TRBJ2-1,few,TRBV5-1,CASSWGDSYNEQFF,TGCGCCAGCAGCTGGGGGGACTCCTACAATGAGCAGTTCTTC
TRBD1,TRBJ1-1,-,TRBV27,CASIPTGGNTEAFF,TGTGCCAGCATCCCGACAGGGGGGAACACTGAAGCTTTCTTT
-,TRBJ2-1,-,TRBV19,CASSIRQDGYNEQFF,TGTGCCAGTAGTATACGACAGGATGGCTACAATGAGCAGTTCTTC
-,TRBJ2-1,-,TRBV7-9,CASSSLGEQFF,TGTGCCAGCAGCTCCCTAGGTGAGCAGTTCTTC
TRBD2,TRBJ2-3,-,TRBV7-8,CASSSRTSGITDTQYF,TGTGCCAGCAGCTCAAGGACTAGCGGGATAACAGATACGCAGTATTTT
TRBD2,TRBJ2-7,-,TRBV27,CASSFLAGVGEQYF,TGTGCCAGCAGTTTCCTAGCGGGAGTGGGGGAGCAGTACTTC
-,TRBJ2-1,-,TRBV28,CASSSPGSSYNEQFF,TGTGCCAGCAGTTCTCCGGGGAGCTCCTACAATGAGCAGTTCTTC
-,TRBJ2-7,-,TRBV2,CASSEARGDSYEQYF,TGTGCCAGCAGTGAAGCTCGGGGAGACTCCTACGAGCAGTACTTC
-,TRBJ1-1,few,TRBV28,CASDRAGRTTEAFF,TGTGCCAGCGACCGGGCAGGGCGGACCACTGAAGCTTTCTTT